The T cell receptor (beta chain) under discussion was sequenced for a study of blood T cells in healthy people across ages. With 4 bases removed from V and 2 bases from J, the gap between germline ends came to 14 bases. Looked up from germline, CDR1 is SGHTA and CDR2 is FQGTGA. This CDR3 comprises 15 residues. A J-beta primer mix and a sample-barcoded 5' primer were used in a second PCR of roughly 6 to 12 cycles. MiXCR, applied by TCRdb to the 5' RACE reads, yields one record per CDR3 protein. The sample yields more than 550,000 distinct CDR3 sequences, 22% seen once. J is TRBJ2-5 and V is TRBV7-3; D is unclear. The receptor was derived from a man between 65 and 85 years old in good health. Sequences were obtained from blood. In DNA, the CDR3 is TGTGCCAGCAGCTCTCCTCTGTACGGACAAGAGACCCAGTACTTC. Translated: CASSSPLYGQETQYF.